Listed here is a single T cell receptor (beta chain). This entry is derived from a study of CD8 T cells in Susac syndrome. RNA, at about 0.45 to 1 ug, was reverse transcribed with random hexamers. immunoSEQ multiplex PCR amplified TCR beta CDR3 across 54 Vbeta, 13 Jbeta. TCRdb independently ran MiXCR on the immunoSEQ multiplex PCR reads; one entry per CDR3 protein. The sample contains 150,000 to 200,000 distinct CDR3 sequences, roughly nine tenths of which appear only once. Germline lookup yields CDR1 SEHNR and CDR2 FQNEAQ (reference sequence). V lost 4 bases, J lost 6 bases, and 13 bases lay in between. CDR3 size: 13 residues.

The receptor was derived from a human donor in good health. The chain uses TRBV7-9 and TRBJ2-7, with a tentative D call TRBD1 (6 bases). Specimen: CD4+ T cells from PBMCs. The DNA of the CDR3 is TGTGCCAGCAGCTCCGGGACAAAGATCGAGCAGTACTTC. It yields the protein CASSSGTKIEQYF. Full variable domain (missing parts from reference TRBV7-9 and TRBJ2-7): DTGVSQNPRHKITKRGQNVTFRCDPISEHNRLYWYRQTLGQGPEFLTYFQNEAQLEKSRLLSDRFSAERPKGSFSTLEIQRTEQGDSAMYLCASSSGTKIEQYFGPGTRLTVT.